These T cell receptor beta chains were read from a single sample in a study of blood T cell repertoires in COVID-19. This table comes from immunoSEQ multiplex PCR, and its TCRdb copy is limited to in-frame clones, with some not included. The sample lists 120,000 to 150,000 clones, less than 90% seen once, with almost 9% in the top ten. Sequenced: peripheral blood. The receptors were gathered from a man aged 30 to 45 with COVID-19, enrolled during active disease. CDR3s include the opening cysteine and the closing phenylalanine or tryptophan. The order of the fields is D gene, J gene, V gene, clone size, CDR3 DNA, CDR3 protein. D genes are given only for firm matches. A row's size may be missing; if present it is once, few, many or a size class.

TRBD2 | TRBJ2-7 | TRBV29-1 | . | TGCAGCGTTGAGAGGACTAGCTCCGGCGAGCAGTACTTC | CSVERTSSGEQYF
TRBD1 | TRBJ1-1 | TRBV7-9 | . | TGTGCCAGCAGCTTGCAGGGACAGGGCACTGAAGCTTTCTTT | CASSLQGQGTEAFF
TRBD2 | TRBJ2-5 | TRBV5-1 | . | TGCGCCAGCAGCTTGGGGGCTAGCGGGTCGCAAGAGACCCAGTACTTC | CASSLGASGSQETQYF
. | TRBJ2-7 | TRBV28 | once | TGTGCCAGCAGTACCCCAGGTCGGGGGGCCGGCTACGAGCAGTACTTC | CASSTPGRGAGYEQYF
. | TRBJ2-1 | TRBV2 | once | TGTGCCAGCAGTGAAGCAACAGTCCCCTACAATGAGCAGTTCTTC | CASSEATVPYNEQFF
TRBD2 | TRBJ2-1 | TRBV5-6 | . | TGTGCCAGCAGCTTGCCACGGACTAGCGGGATCAATGAGCAGTTCTTC | CASSLPRTSGINEQFF
TRBD2 | TRBJ2-5 | TRBV7-7 | . | TGTGCTAGCAGCTTAGCGGCGGGAGGGATAGAGACCCAGTACTTC | CASSLAAGGIETQYF
TRBD2 | TRBJ2-7 | TRBV28 | . | TGTGCCAGCAGTTTATTGGGCGGGAGCTCGTACGAGCAGTACTTC | CASSLLGGSSYEQYF
TRBD2 | TRBJ2-7 | TRBV9 | . | TGTGCCAGCAGCGTAGCCCCGTCCCGGGAGGACCTTAACTACGAGCAGTACTTC | CASSVAPSREDLNYEQYF
. | TRBJ2-5 | TRBV3-1/TRBV3-2 | . | TGTGCCAGCAGCCCCGTCCAGCGGGAGACCCAGTACTTC | CASSPVQRETQYF
TRBD1 | TRBJ2-7 | TRBV5-6 | . | TGTGCCAGCAGCTGGGGGACAGCAAACGAGCAGTACTTC | CASSWGTANEQYF
. | TRBJ2-7 | TRBV30 | . | TGTGCCGGCGGCGAAAGGGGCGAGCAGTACTTC | CAGGERGEQYF
. | TRBJ1-4 | TRBV24-1 | few | TGTGCCACTACAGGGTCCACGGCGGATGAAAAACTGTTTTTT | CATTGSTADEKLFF
TRBD2 | TRBJ2-1 | TRBV28 | . | TGTGCCAGCAGCCCGACTAGCGGGAGGACCCAGGCAGAAGATGAGCAGTTCTTC | CASSPTSGRTQAEDEQFF
TRBD2 | TRBJ2-7 | TRBV28 | . | TGTGCCAGCACCCGCGGGGGGCCTACCCACGAGCAGTACTTC | CASTRGGPTHEQYF
TRBD2 | TRBJ2-7 | TRBV7-2 | once | TGTGCCAGCAGCTTAGAGGCTAGCGGGACTCGGGAGCAGTACTTC | CASSLEASGTREQYF
. | TRBJ2-2 | TRBV27 | few | TGTGCCAGCAGGCTAACGAACACCGGGGAGCTGTTTTTT | CASRLTNTGELFF
TRBD2 | TRBJ2-1 | TRBV28 | many | TGTGCCAGCAGAGCTAGCGGGGACAATGAGCAGTTCTTC | CASRASGDNEQFF
. | TRBJ1-2 | TRBV2 | few | TGTGCCAGCAGAGGGGTATCAAACTATGGCTACACCTTC | CASRGVSNYGYTF
. | TRBJ1-1 | TRBV10-1 | few | TGCGCCAGCAGTGAAGCGAACACTGAAGCTTTCTTT | CASSEANTEAFF
. | TRBJ1-1 | TRBV7-2 | once | TGTGCCAGCAGCTTAGGGAGGAACACTGAAGCTTTCTTT | CASSLGRNTEAFF
TRBD2 | TRBJ2-1 | TRBV6-1 | . | TGTGCCAGCAGTGAAGAAGCGGGAGCTCTCTACAATGAGCAGTTCTTC | CASSEEAGALYNEQFF
TRBD1 | TRBJ1-2 | TRBV27 | . | TGTGCCAGCAGTTGGGACAGTCAGCTGCGTGGCTACACCTTC | CASSWDSQLRGYTF
TRBD1 | TRBJ1-2 | TRBV5-1 | . | TGCGCCAGCGAGGGACAGGGAGACTATGGCTACACCTTC | CASEGQGDYGYTF
. | TRBJ2-7 | TRBV5-1 | many | TGCGCCAGCAGCTTGGGAGACCCCGAGGGTCAGCAGTACTTC | CASSLGDPEGQQYF
. | TRBJ1-2 | TRBV6-6 | once | TGTGCCAGCAGTTACTCAGGGACTTATGGCTACACCTTC | CASSYSGTYGYTF
. | TRBJ1-2 | TRBV4-1 | . | TGCGCCAGCAGCCAACGGAGGGGACTCTCGGATGGCTACACCTTC | CASSQRRGLSDGYTF
. | TRBJ2-7 | TRBV6-5 | . | TGTGCCAGCAGGGGGGGACGTACCTACGAGCAGTACTTC | CASRGGRTYEQYF
TRBD2 | TRBJ2-7 | TRBV5-5 | . | TGTGCCAGCAGCTTGGGTGGGGAGGGTAGGATTTACGAGCAGTACTTC | CASSLGGEGRIYEQYF
TRBD1 | TRBJ1-5 | TRBV28 | . | TGTGCCAGCAGTTCCCCGGGGACAGTTAATTATCAGCCCCAGCATTTT | CASSSPGTVNYQPQHF
. | TRBJ2-2 | TRBV2 | . | TGTGCCAGCAGTCCCACGGTGTACACCGGGGAGCTGTTTTTT | CASSPTVYTGELFF
. | TRBJ2-1 | TRBV13 | . | TGTGCCAGCAGGGAGGGACTTAGCAATGAGCAGTTCTTC | CASREGLSNEQFF
. | TRBJ2-7 | TRBV7-3 | . | TGTGCCAGCAGCGCCCAACCCTTCACCCGACTCACCAGTAGCTCCTACGAGCAGTACTTC | CASSAQPFTRLTSSSYEQYF